This T cell receptor beta chain was sequenced during a study of blood T cell repertoires in COVID-19. Study in general: Sources were T cells, B-cell-depleted T cells, or PBMCs; the material itself was cDNA or gDNA.

The germline gives CDR1 LNHNV, CDR2 YYDKDF (reference sequence). Trimming removed 7 bases from V and 4 bases from J; junction bases left unmatched: 13. The CDR3 totals 15 residues. TCRdb's table, derived via immunoSEQ multiplex PCR, lists solely in-frame clones and lacks some. The data hold more than 250,000 clones, with approximately 88% observed a single time. Researchers sorted participants into cohorts using their self-reported clinical history. What the recovered Cohort 3 donors had was two negative PCRs, clearance, or symptom resolution. The sample comprised PBMCs or T cells enriched from blood (not recorded which). This sequence was found in a woman aged 40 to 55 who had recovered from COVID-19. The chain carries TRBV15 and TRBJ2-7, with 7 bases that match TRBD1. CDR3: CATKQRQGSEYEQYF. The CDR3 nucleotides read TGTGCCACCAAACAAAGACAGGGATCGGAGTACGAGCAGTACTTC. Complete variable domain (other parts from reference TRBV15 and TRBJ2-7): DAMVIQNPRYQVTQFGKPVTLSCSQTLNHNVMYWYQQKSSQAPKLLFHYYDKDFNNEADTPDNFQSRRPNTSFCFLDIRSPGLGDTAMYLCATKQRQGSEYEQYFGPGTRLTVT.